What follows are 5 T cell receptor beta chains derived from one specimen sequenced in a study of blood T cells in healthy people across ages. A second about 6 to 12 cycle PCR used barcoded and J-beta primers. TCRdb ran MiXCR on the 5' RACE reads and lists one entry per CDR3 protein. Among around 750,000 distinct CDR3 sequences listed, about 53% were seen once. Sequenced input: blood. These receptors were collected from a man older than 75 in good health.

In this sample, this clonotype turned up a few times. This sequence joins TRBV7-3 and TRBJ1-2, with TRBD1 matching 11 bases. The V gene end was trimmed by 5 bases and the J gene end by 9 bases; junction bases not matched to a gene: 5. The CDR3 has 13 residues. Germline values: CDR1 SGHTA, CDR2 FQGTGA. CDR3 sequence: CASSPRTGGSYTF. For the CDR3, the DNA is TGTGCCAGCAGCCCTCGGACAGGGGGCAGCTACACCTTC.

Here the CDR3 DNA reads TGTGCTAGTGGAAGTAGCGGGAGAGGGAATGAGCAGTTCTTC. Protein: CASGSSGRGNEQFF. The V gene is TRBV12-5, the J gene TRBJ2-1; TRBD2 agrees at 9 bases. The germline V gene has CDR1 LGHNT and CDR2 FRNRAP. The trim removed 6 bases at V and 7 bases at J, leaving 7 bases unmatched. CDR3 size: 14 residues.

This chain joins TRBV6-2 or TRBV6-3 and TRBJ1-2, with unresolved D. Per the germline V gene, CDR1 is MNHEY and CDR2 is SVGEGT. The CDR3 runs to 15 residues. V was trimmed by 7 bases and J by 2 bases, leaving 17 bases between them. CDR3 protein: CASNLRGLGNYGYTF. The CDR3 region has the DNA TGTGCCAGCAACCTTAGAGGACTGGGGAACTATGGCTACACCTTC.

The genes are TRBV10-3 and TRBJ2-7; D perhaps matches TRBD1 (6 bases). The CDR3 covers 14 residues. Germline lookup yields CDR1 ENHRY and CDR2 SYGVKD. V was clipped by 1 base and J by 2 bases, with 9 bases between them. The CDR3 is CAISELRDTYEQYF. CDR3 nucleotide sequence: TGTGCCATCAGTGAGTTAAGGGACACCTACGAGCAGTACTTC.

This chain joins TRBV3-1 and TRBJ2-7; 13 positions match TRBD2. V was clipped by 4 bases and J by 3 bases; unmatched bases: 6. CDR3 size: 16 residues. Germline-derived CDR1 and CDR2 are LGHDT and YNNKEL (reference sequence). CDR3 in amino acids: CASSPGTSGIFYEQYF. As DNA, the CDR3 is TGTGCCAGCAGCCCTGGGACTAGCGGGATCTTCTACGAGCAGTACTTC.